Included here is one TCR beta chain sequence, with context. Its specificity is unknown. The data were obtained in a study of T cell responses to AZD1222 COVID-19 vaccine. Trimming cost V 5 bases and J 1 base, with 8 bases left between them. Per the germline V gene, CDR1 is SNHLY and CDR2 is FYNNEI. The CDR3 spans 13 residues. Study-level findings and limits: Vaccination with two AZD1222 doses was followed by a rise in Spike-specific TCR breadth and depth. Females made up more of the donors, who were largely white British, and clonal diversity may have come out too low.

Sequencing was performed with immunoSEQ multiplex PCR; in TCRdb, only in-frame clones are kept and a portion is missing. The table includes about 130,000 clones, about nine tenths detected once. V usage is TRBV2 and J usage is TRBJ1-2; D not resolved. The sample consisted of peripheral blood, taken 28 days after the second AZD1222 dose. The sequence came from an adult who received the AZD1222 COVID-19 vaccine. CDR3 nucleotides: TGTGCCAGCAGTCCCGACAATAACTATGGCTACACCTTC. It translates to CASSPDNNYGYTF.